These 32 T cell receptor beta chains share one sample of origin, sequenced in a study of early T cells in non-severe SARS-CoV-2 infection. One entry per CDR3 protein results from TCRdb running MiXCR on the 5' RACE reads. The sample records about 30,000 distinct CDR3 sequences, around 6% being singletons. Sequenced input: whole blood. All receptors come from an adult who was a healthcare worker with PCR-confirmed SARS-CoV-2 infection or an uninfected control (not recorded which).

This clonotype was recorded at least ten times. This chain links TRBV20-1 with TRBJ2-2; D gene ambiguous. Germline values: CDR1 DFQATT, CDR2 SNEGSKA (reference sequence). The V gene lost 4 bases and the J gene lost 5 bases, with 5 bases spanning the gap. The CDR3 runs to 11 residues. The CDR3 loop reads CSATSTGELFF. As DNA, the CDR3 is TGCAGTGCTACCAGTACCGGGGAGCTGTTTTTT.

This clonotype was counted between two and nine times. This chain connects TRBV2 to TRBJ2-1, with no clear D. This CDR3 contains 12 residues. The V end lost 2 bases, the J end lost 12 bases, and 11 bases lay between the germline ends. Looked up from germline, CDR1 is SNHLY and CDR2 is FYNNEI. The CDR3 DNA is TGTGCCAGCAGTGAAAGTCCCGTGGGGCAGTTCTTC. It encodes CASSESPVGQFF.

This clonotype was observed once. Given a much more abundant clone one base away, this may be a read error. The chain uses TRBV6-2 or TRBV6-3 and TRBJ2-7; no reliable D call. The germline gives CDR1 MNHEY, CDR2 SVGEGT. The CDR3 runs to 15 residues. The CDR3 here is CAGSYFLAATYEQYF. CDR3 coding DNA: TGTGCCGGCAGTTACTTCCTTGCGGCCACCTACGAGCAGTACTTC.

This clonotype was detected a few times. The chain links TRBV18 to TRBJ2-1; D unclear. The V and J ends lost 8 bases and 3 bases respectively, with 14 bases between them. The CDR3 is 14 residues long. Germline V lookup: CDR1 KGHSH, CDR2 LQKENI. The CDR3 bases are TGTGCCAGCCTCACGGCGGCGGACTACAATGAGCAGTTCTTC. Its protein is CASLTAADYNEQFF.

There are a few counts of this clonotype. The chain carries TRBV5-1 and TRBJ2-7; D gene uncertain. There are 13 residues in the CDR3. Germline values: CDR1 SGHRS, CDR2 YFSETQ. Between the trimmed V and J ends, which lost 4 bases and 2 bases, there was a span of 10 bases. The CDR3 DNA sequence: TGCGCCAGCAGCCGGACCTATACCTACGAGCAGTACTTC. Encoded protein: CASSRTYTYEQYF.

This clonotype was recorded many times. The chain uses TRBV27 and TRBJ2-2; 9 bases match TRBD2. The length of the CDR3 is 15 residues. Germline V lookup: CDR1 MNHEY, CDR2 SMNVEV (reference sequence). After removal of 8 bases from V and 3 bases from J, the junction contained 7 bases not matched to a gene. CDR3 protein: CASQLAGMDTGELFF. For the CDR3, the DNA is TGTGCCAGCCAACTAGCGGGTATGGACACCGGGGAGCTGTTTTTT.

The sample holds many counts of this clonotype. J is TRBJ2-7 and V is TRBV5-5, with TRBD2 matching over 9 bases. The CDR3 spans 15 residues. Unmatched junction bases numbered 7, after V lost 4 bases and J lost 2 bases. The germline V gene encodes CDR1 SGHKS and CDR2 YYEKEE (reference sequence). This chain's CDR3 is CASSARLADAYEQYF. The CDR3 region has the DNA TGTGCCAGCAGCGCTAGACTAGCGGACGCCTACGAGCAGTACTTC.

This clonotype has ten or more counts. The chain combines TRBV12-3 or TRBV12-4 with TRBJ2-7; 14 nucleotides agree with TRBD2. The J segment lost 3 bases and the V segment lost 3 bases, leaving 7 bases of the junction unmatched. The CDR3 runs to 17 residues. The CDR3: CASSFAGTSGSSYEQYF. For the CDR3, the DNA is TGTGCCAGCAGTTTTGCCGGGACTAGCGGGAGTAGCTACGAGCAGTACTTC.

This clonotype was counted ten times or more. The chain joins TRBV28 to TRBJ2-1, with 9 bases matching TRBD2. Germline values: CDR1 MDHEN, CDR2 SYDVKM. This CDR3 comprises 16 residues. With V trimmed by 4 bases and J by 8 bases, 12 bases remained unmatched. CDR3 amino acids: CASSSVLAGWVYEQFF. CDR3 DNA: TGTGCCAGCAGTTCCGTACTAGCGGGTTGGGTTTATGAGCAGTTCTTC.

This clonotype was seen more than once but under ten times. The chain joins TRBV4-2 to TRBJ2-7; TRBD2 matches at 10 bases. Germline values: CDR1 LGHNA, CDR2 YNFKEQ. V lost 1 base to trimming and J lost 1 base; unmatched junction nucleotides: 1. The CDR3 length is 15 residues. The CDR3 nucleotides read TGTGCCAGCAGCCAAGGACTAGCGGGTTCCTACGAGCAGTACTTC. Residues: CASSQGLAGSYEQYF.

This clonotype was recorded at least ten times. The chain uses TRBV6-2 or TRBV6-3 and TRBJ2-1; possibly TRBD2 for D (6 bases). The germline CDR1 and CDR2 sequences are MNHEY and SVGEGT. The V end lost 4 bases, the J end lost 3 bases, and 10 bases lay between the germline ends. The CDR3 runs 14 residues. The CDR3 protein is CASSSAGNYNEQFF. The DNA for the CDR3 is TGTGCCAGCAGTTCAGCGGGCAACTACAATGAGCAGTTCTTC.

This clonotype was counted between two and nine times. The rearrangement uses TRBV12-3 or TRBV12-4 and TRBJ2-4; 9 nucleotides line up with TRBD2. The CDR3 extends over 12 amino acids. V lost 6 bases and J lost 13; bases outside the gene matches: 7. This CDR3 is CASSLAGRWQYF. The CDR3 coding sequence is TGTGCCAGCAGCCTAGCGGGAAGGTGGCAGTACTTC.

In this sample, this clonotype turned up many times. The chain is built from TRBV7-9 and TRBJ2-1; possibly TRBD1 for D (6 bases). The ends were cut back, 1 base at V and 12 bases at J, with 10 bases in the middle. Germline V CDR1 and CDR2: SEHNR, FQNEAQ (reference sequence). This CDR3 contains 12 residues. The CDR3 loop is CASSLERGGQFF. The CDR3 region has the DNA TGTGCCAGCAGCTTAGAGAGAGGGGGGCAGTTCTTC.

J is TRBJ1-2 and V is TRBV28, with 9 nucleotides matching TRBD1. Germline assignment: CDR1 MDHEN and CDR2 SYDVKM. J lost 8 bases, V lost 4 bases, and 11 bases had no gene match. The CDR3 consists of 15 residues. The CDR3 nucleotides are TGTGCCAGCAGTTCATTGACAGACAGGGGGGAAGGCTACACCTTC. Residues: CASSSLTDRGEGYTF.

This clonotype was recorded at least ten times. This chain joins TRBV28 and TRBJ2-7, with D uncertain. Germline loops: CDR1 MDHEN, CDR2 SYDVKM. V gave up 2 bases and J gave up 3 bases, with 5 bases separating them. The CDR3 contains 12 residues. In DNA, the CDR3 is TGTGCCAGCAGTTTAAACAGCTACGAGCAGTACTTC. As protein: CASSLNSYEQYF.

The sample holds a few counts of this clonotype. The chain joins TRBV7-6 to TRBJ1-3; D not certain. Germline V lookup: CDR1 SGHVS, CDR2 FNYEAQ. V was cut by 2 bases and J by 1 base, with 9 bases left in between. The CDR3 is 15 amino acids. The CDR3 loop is CASSLNSGSGNTIYF. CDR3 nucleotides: TGTGCCAGCAGCTTAAATTCGGGGTCTGGAAACACCATATATTTT.

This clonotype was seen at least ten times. The CDR3 spells CASRPGDLNTEAFF. Written as DNA, the CDR3 is TGTGCCAGCAGACCCGGGGACCTGAACACTGAAGCTTTCTTT. The rearrangement joins TRBV28 to TRBJ1-1; weak D call: TRBD1 (5 bases). V was pared by 6 bases and J by 0 bases, with 11 bases between. Germline assignment: CDR1 MDHEN and CDR2 SYDVKM. This CDR3 has 14 residues.

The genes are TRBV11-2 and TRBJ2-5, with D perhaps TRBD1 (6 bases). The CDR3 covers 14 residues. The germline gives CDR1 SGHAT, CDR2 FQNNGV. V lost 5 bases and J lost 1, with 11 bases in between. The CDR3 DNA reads TGTGCCAGCAGCAACGGACAGCTCCAAGAGACCCAGTACTTC. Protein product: CASSNGQLQETQYF.

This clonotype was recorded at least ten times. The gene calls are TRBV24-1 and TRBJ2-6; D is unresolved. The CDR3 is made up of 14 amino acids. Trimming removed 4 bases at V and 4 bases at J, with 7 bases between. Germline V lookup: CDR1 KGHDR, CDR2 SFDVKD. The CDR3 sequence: CATSDPGGANVLTF. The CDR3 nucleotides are TGTGCCACCAGTGACCCCGGGGGGGCCAACGTCCTGACTTTC.

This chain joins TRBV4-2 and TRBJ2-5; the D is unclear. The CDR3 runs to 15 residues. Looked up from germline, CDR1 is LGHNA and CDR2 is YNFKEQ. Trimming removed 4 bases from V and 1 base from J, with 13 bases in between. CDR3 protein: CASSPAGRIQETQYF. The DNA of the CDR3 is TGTGCCAGCAGCCCCGCCGGGCGGATCCAAGAGACCCAGTACTTC.

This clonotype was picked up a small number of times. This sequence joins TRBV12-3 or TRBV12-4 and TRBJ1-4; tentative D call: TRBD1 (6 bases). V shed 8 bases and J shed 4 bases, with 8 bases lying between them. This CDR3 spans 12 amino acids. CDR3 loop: CASQGLNEKLFF. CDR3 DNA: TGTGCCAGCCAGGGGCTTAATGAAAAACTGTTTTTT.

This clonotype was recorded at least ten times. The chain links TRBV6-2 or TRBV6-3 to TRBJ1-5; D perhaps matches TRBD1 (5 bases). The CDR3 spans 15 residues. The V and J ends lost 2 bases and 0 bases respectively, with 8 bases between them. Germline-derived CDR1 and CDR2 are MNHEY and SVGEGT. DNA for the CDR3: TGTGCCAGCAGTTACCCAGGGAATAGCAATCAGCCCCAGCATTTT. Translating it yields CASSYPGNSNQPQHF.

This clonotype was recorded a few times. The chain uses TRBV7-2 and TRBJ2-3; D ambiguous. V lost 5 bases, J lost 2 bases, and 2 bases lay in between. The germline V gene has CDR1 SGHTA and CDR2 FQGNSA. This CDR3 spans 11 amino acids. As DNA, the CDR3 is TGTGCCAGCAGCCACACAGATACGCAGTATTTT. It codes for CASSHTDTQYF.

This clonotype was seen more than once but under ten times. CDR3 protein: CASSFRDRSRVGSYEQYF. In DNA form, the CDR3 reads TGTGCCAGCAGCTTTCGGGACAGGTCCCGAGTAGGTTCCTACGAGCAGTACTTC. The rearrangement uses TRBV7-4 and TRBJ2-7; 8 bases align to TRBD1. The CDR3 totals 18 residues. V shed 3 bases, J shed 1 base, and the junction held 14 bases outside the gene matches. CDR1 and CDR2 (germline): SGHVT, SQSDAQ. The whole variable domain, filled in from reference TRBV7-4 and TRBJ2-7, reads GAGVSQSPRYKVAKRGRDVALRCDSISGHVTLYWYRQTLGQGSEVLTYSQSDAQRDKSGRPSGRFSAERPERSVSTLKIQRTEQGDSAVYLCASSFRDRSRVGSYEQYFGPGTRLTVT.

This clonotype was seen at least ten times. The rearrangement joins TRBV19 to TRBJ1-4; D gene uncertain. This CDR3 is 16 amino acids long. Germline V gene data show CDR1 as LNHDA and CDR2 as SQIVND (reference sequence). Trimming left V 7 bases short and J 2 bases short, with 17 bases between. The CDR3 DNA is TGTGCCAGTAAATCGGTCTCTCAAGCGACTAATGAAAAACTGTTTTTT. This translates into CASKSVSQATNEKLFF.

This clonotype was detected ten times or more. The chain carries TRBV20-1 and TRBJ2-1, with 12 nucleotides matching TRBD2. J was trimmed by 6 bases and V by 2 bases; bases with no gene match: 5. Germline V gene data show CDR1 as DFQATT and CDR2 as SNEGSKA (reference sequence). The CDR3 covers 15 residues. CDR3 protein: CSARPTSGRSNEQFF. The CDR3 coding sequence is TGCAGTGCTAGACCTACTAGCGGGAGGTCCAATGAGCAGTTCTTC.

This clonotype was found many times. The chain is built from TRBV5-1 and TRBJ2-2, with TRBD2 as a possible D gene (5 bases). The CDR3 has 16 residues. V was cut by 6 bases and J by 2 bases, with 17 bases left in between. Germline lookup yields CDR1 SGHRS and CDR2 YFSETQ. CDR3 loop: CASTLSRTLNTGELFF. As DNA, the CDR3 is TGCGCCAGCACTCTAAGTCGGACTCTCAACACCGGGGAGCTGTTTTTT.

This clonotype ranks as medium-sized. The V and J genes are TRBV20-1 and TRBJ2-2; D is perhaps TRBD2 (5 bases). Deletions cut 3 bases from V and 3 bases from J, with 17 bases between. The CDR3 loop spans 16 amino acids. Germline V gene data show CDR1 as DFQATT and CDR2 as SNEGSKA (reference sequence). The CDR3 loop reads CSASRAGSTDTGELFF. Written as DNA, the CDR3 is TGCAGTGCTAGTCGGGCTGGGAGTACGGACACCGGGGAGCTGTTTTTT.

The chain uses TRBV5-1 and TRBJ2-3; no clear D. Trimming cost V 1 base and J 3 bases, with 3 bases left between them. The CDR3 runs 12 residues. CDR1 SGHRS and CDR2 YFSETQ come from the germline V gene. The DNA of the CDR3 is TGCGCCAGCAGCTTGCGAACAGATACGCAGTATTTT. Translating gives CASSLRTDTQYF.

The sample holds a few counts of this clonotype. The CDR3 is CASSQSSSADTQYF. The CDR3 DNA reads TGTGCCAGCTCTCAAAGCAGCAGCGCCGATACGCAGTATTTT. V and J are TRBV18 and TRBJ2-3; D unresolved. This CDR3 is built from 14 residues. Trimming pared 6 bases from V and 6 bases from J, leaving 16 bases between. Germline V gene sequence: CDR1 KGHSH, CDR2 LQKENI.

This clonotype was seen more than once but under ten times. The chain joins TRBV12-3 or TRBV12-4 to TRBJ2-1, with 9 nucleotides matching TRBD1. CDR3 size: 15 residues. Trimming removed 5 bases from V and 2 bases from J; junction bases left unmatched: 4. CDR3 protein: CASSLGQGPYNEQFF. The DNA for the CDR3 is TGTGCCAGCAGTCTCGGACAGGGGCCCTACAATGAGCAGTTCTTC.

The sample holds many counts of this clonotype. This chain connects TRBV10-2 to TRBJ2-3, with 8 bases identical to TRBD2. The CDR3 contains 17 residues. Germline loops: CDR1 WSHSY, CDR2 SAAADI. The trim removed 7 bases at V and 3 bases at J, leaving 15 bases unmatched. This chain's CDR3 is CASTKTFKRERTDTQYF. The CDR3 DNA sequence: TGCGCCAGCACTAAGACCTTCAAGCGGGAGAGGACAGATACGCAGTATTTT.